The following is a T cell receptor beta chain sequence with its context. These data are taken from a study of blood T cell repertoires in COVID-19. In the study overall: Both acute and convalescent COVID-19 samples were obtained from the United States, Italy and Spain. The analysed material was cDNA or gDNA that came from T cells, B-cell-depleted T cells, or PBMCs.

Authors' methods: Amplification with reference gene primers provided the estimates of nucleated cell counts. Libraries were prepared by immunoSEQ multiplex PCR; TCRdb keeps only in-frame clonotypes and omits some of them. V and J calls and clone size follow that table, whereas D and trimming were derived from the DNA. The table records 150,000 to 160,000 clones, under 95% of them present only once. The CDR3 spans 14 residues. Germline lookup yields CDR1 SGDLS and CDR2 YYNGEE. Trimming stripped 3 bases from V and 3 bases from J, with 12 bases between. Material for sequencing was peripheral blood. The chain recombines TRBV9 with TRBJ2-5; perhaps TRBD1 as D (5 bases). The clonotype originates from a man aged 50-60 years with acute or convalescent COVID-19. CDR3 coding DNA: TGTGCCAGCAGCGCAGGACATAAGAAAGAGACCCAGTACTTC. Amino acid sequence: CASSAGHKKETQYF.